This T cell receptor (beta chain) was sequenced for a study of T cells in Graves' hyperthyroidism and ophthalmopathy. RNA transcripts served as the template for amplifying TCR beta CDR3 regions. TCR CDR3 underwent first-round RT-PCR with the HTBI primer set. A single record per CDR3 protein comes from TCRdb applying MiXCR to the multiplex PCR reads. This sample yields under 350,000 distinct CDR3 sequences, of which roughly a fifth are seen a single time; around 45% belongs to the top ten. This CDR3 comprises 12 residues. The V end was cut by 2 bases, the J end by 3 bases, with 8 bases between. Germline CDR1 DFQATT, CDR2 SNEGSKA (reference sequence). This clonotype came up many times.

The rearrangement joins TRBV20-1 to TRBJ2-7; D is uncertain. This receptor was identified in a woman aged 45-59 years with Graves' hyperthyroidism. The sample consisted of blood. CDR3 nucleotide sequence: TGCAGTGCTAGACCGATACTCTACGAGCAGTACTTC. It specifies CSARPILYEQYF.